This entry describes one TCR beta chain. Its antigen is as yet unknown. Single viable CD3+CD4+CD8-CD45RO+ cells were sorted as the memory CD4+ T cells. The sample originates from a study of memory CD4+ T cells and cytomegalovirus serostatus. V was trimmed by 4 bases and J by 10 bases, leaving 18 bases between them. In germline, CDR1 is SGHNT, CDR2 YYREEE (reference sequence). The CDR3 extends over 14 amino acids. Assay: immunoSEQ multiplex PCR; the TCRdb copy retains only in-frame clones and omits some. This sample has more than 45,000 clones, with roughly 78% found just once. Findings and limits, study-wide: Each of approximately 73 CMV-associated TCRbeta sequences occurred in one to five individuals.

Sequencing was performed on memory CD4+ T cells from blood. The sequence was collected from an adult in good health and CMV-seronegative. The gene calls are TRBV5-4 and TRBJ2-1, with D possibly being TRBD1 or TRBD2 (5 bases each). In DNA, the CDR3 is TGTGCCAGCAGCCCTGGCCGGGACCCGAGGGAGCAGTTCTTC. It codes for CASSPGRDPREQFF.